The T cell receptor beta chain described here comes from a study of T cell responses to AZD1222 COVID-19 vaccine. Germline CDR1 LNHDA, CDR2 SQIVND (reference sequence). The V gene end was trimmed by 5 bases and the J gene end by 5 bases; junction bases not matched to a gene: 8. The CDR3 extends over 16 amino acids. Study observations and caveats: In a largely white British group with more females than males, clonal diversity was possibly underestimated. Nearly half of spike-specific TCRs reportedly go after variant regions that carry no mutations. Recipients of two AZD1222 doses showed rising Spike-specific TCR breadth and depth.

Some second doses came at about 4 weeks and others at about 12 weeks; these were pooled. Concerning this clone: Antigen specificity is unknown.

Method: immunoSEQ multiplex PCR; TCRdb's copy keeps in-frame clones and lacks some. In the table there are over 120,000 clones, roughly nine tenths of which are singletons. V is TRBV19 and J is TRBJ2-1; 11 bases are a match to TRBD2. The material was peripheral blood, obtained 28 days after the second AZD1222 dose. This receptor was obtained from an adult who received the AZD1222 COVID-19 vaccine. In nucleotides, the CDR3 is TGTGCCAGTAGTTCCATAGCGGGAGGGCCCCACAATGAGCAGTTCTTC. It is translated as CASSSIAGGPHNEQFF.